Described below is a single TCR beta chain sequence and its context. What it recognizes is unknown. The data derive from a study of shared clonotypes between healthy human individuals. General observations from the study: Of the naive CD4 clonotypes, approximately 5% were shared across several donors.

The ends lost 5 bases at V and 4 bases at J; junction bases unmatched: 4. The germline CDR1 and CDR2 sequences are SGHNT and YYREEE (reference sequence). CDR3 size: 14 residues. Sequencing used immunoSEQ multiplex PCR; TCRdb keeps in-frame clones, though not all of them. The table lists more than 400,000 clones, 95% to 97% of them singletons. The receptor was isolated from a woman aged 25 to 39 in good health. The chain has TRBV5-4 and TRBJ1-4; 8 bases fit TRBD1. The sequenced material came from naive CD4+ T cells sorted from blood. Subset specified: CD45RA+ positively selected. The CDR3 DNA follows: TGTGCCAGCAGAGGGACAGGCCGTAATGAAAAACTGTTTTTT. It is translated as CASRGTGRNEKLFF.